These T cell receptor beta chains were read from a single sample in a study of blood T cell repertoires in COVID-19. The protocol was immunoSEQ multiplex PCR, while the TCRdb copy is restricted to in-frame clones and leaves out a portion. Of approximately 240,000 clones listed, more than 80% are singletons. The sequenced sample consisted of PBMCs or T cells enriched from blood (not recorded which). The receptors derive from a woman younger than 35 in a cohort exposed to, infected with or recovered from COVID-19 (not recorded which). Each CDR3 is given with its conserved first and last residue.

V	J	CDR3
TRBV7-9	TRBJ1-4	CASSIRDSNEKLFF
TRBV4-1	TRBJ2-7	CASSQGRGRASGEQYF
TRBV5-1	TRBJ1-4	CASKQGTGNEKLFF
TRBV11-2	TRBJ2-3	CASSTAGGHSDTQYF
TRBV7-9	TRBJ1-1	CASSSDREAEAFF
TRBV20-1	TRBJ1-6	CSANRNSPLHF
TRBV27	TRBJ2-7	CASSLGLAGGTTYEQYF
TRBV6-5	TRBJ2-5	CASSTSGRPQETQYF
TRBV4-1	TRBJ2-1	CASSQDEGIWGSGKQFF
TRBV5-1	TRBJ2-7	CASSLERAYEQYF
TRBV7-2	TRBJ1-1	CASSTDSLTEAFF
TRBV11-2	TRBJ2-1	CASSSTRGRQEQFF
TRBV27	TRBJ2-3	CASSARDSGDTQYF
TRBV6-5	TRBJ1-6	CASATGTGNSPLHF
TRBV9	TRBJ2-5	CASSASGTSLETQYF
TRBV27	TRBJ1-1	CASSFGGRRYKTEAFF
TRBV9	TRBJ2-6	CASSLPQRGPYSGANVLTF
TRBV2	TRBJ1-4	CASGTGAGQEKLFF
TRBV27	TRBJ2-6	CASSPQSPYSGANVLTF
TRBV12-3/TRBV12-4	TRBJ1-1	CASSFGGSEAFF
TRBV7-2	TRBJ1-2	CASSLVSTELIYGYTF
TRBV5-5	TRBJ1-2	CASSLDRGFYGYTF
TRBV7-2	TRBJ2-7	CASSPRTGDYEQYF
TRBV5-1	TRBJ1-4	CASSPMEGSGEKLFF
TRBV5-1	TRBJ2-1	CASSPGTGGYNEQFF
TRBV10-1	TRBJ2-1	CASSALAGDNEQFF
TRBV5-5	TRBJ1-4	CASSLADSNEKLFF
TRBV9	TRBJ2-7	CASSPMAGRSYEQYF
TRBV11-2	TRBJ1-1	CASSLAGTEAFF
TRBV7-9	TRBJ1-6	CASSLATEANSPLHF
TRBV24-1	TRBJ1-5	CATSDWTGDSNQPQHF
TRBV2	TRBJ2-5	CASSWDRGQETQYF
TRBV27	TRBJ1-2	CASRPGEGLIGYTF
TRBV3-1/TRBV3-2	TRBJ1-4	CASSSSGSNEKLFF
TRBV27	TRBJ1-2	CASRAGASRGYTF
TRBV4-1	TRBJ1-2	CASSHKIVGRVEYGYTF
TRBV20-1	TRBJ2-1	CSASIWGGSVREQFF
TRBV19	TRBJ2-3	CASSHTSGGRTDTQYF
TRBV21-1	TRBJ1-4	CASSPGQTNEKLFF
TRBV5-4	TRBJ1-1	CASSVGQVGDAAFF
TRBV7-6	TRBJ2-7	CASSLVEGPTVGVQYF
TRBV5-4	TRBJ2-2	CASTNSLAGGAGELFF
TRBV7-9	TRBJ2-7	CASSWGTLSYEQYF
TRBV28	TRBJ2-5	CASSLIPGRQLQETQYF
TRBV28	TRBJ1-2	CASSPPGFGGYTF
TRBV11-2	TRBJ1-2	CASSLVGGSDGYTF
TRBV7-9	TRBJ1-2	CASSAGGARNYGYTF
TRBV28	TRBJ1-6	CASSLLGGGRGNSPLHF
TRBV5-1	TRBJ1-1	CASSLAEGHGEAFF
TRBV3-1/TRBV3-2	TRBJ1-5	CASSQGDRGGSPQHF
TRBV6-5	TRBJ1-1	CASSPGGRTEAFF
TRBV12-5	TRBJ1-2	CASGLGQGPRIGYGYTF
TRBV5-4	TRBJ2-1	CASTLAGGPLGYNEQFF
TRBV6-5	TRBJ1-1	CASSYSRGLNTEAFF
TRBV18	TRBJ2-7	CASSQTRGLEQYF
TRBV11-1	TRBJ1-1	CASSFEQGANTEAFF
TRBV4-2	TRBJ1-1	CASSYTTGGGTEAFF
TRBV7-3	TRBJ1-6	CASSLSGDSPLHF
TRBV28	TRBJ1-5	CASSLSGGGQPQHF
TRBV5-4	TRBJ1-2	CASSLAGGQPDPRGYTF